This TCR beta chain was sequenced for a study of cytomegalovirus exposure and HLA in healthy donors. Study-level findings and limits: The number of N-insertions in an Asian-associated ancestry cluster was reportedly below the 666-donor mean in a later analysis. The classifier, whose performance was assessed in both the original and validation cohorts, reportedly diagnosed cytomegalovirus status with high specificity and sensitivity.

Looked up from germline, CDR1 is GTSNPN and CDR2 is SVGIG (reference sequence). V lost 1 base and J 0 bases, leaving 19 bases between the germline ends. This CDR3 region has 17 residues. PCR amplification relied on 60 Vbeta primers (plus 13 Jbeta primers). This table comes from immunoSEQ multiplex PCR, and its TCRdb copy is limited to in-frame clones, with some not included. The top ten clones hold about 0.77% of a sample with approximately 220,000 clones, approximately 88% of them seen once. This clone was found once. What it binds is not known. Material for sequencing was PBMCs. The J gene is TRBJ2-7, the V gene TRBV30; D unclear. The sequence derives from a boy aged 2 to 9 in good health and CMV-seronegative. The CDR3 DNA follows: TGTGCCTGGAGTGAATTTTCCCCCCGACGGGTCTCCTACGAGCAGTACTTC. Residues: CAWSEFSPRRVSYEQYF.